Reported below is one T cell receptor beta chain. Its target antigen remains unknown. Per-base quality was not reported, and no clone a single base away is much larger than it. Other DNA sequences of this sample code for an identical CDR3. The data stem from a study of beta chain features in type 1 diabetes (dated by TCRdb to between 2018 and 2020). Study-wide context: Patients and healthy donors did not differ in mean age, gender distribution, total cell number or subset yield. A total of 85 million to 140 million sorted cells were examined across all samples, and a strong correlation was observed between cell number per subset and RNA yield. In the study, TCRB repertoires of sorted circulating CD4+ T cell subsets from recently diagnosed type 1 diabetes patients were compared with those of matched healthy donors. Regulatory and stem cell-like memory subsets were isolated from only 8 patients and roughly eight healthy donors, whereas naive and central memory subsets came from all 30 or so donors.

The entire isolated RNA was reverse transcribed using the High Capacity cDNA Reverse Transcription Kit, and thus expressed TCRB transcripts were sequenced. Naive, central memory and regulatory T cell samples underwent deep immunoSEQ sequencing, averaging around 3.6 million total reads per sample. Sorted cells were lysed in RLT buffer, and RNA was extracted using DNase-treated RNeasy Micro or Mini kits according to cell number. To prevent cross-contamination, each cell subset was processed individually, whereas patient and healthy donor samples were processed jointly. Using the immunoSEQ multiplex PCR, TCRB sequences were amplified from cDNA into 87-bp fragments spanning the CDR3 region. The amplicons were sequenced using the Illumina HiSeq platform. The original methods were these. PCR bias was computationally corrected using synthetic template baselines, reads within Hamming distance 2 were collapsed, and singletons that could not be merged were discarded. Reads were aligned against IMGT to assign V, D and J genes, CDR3 length and insertions or deletions at six rearrangement sites. Within each subset, clonotype counts were normalized to sorted cell number, and only after that were true diversity and Gini coefficients computed with the tcR R package. Repertoire sharing was quantified using the overlap coefficient calculated on TCRB nucleotide sequences. Out-of-frame TCRB sequences from naive cells were analyzed as a proxy for the pre-selection repertoire. The table comes from immuneACCESS by way of TCRdb, which keeps in-frame sequences with V and J called. Part of the clones is missing from these tables; in studies checked, under half for an unresolved V gene and the rest for unknown reasons. The V and J calls and the clone size are those of that table, but D and trimming were determined from the DNA. This sample comprises hundreds of thousands of clones, 10% to 15% of them detected only once. The ten biggest clones cover roughly 0.015% of the sample.

Each donor gave one peripheral blood draw, averaging approximately 120 mL, which was collected into heparinised tubes. Naive, central memory, regulatory and stem cell-like memory CD4+ T cells were sorted on a BD FACSAria II using a panel including CD45RO, CCR7, CD25, CD127, CD95 and CD27. A purity above 95% was achieved for all sorted populations. PBMCs were isolated right away by Lymphoprep density gradient centrifugation and were stained directly, without culture. So that batch effects would be minimized, each experiment stained and sorted samples in pairs, pairing one healthy donor with one patient. Broad study findings and their caveats: Because small numbers of individuals were included in the HLA sub-analyses, any influence of HLA type on TCRB rearrangement was left unresolved. Fewer insertions and more nucleotide deletions at VDJ recombination sites were observed in patients with type 1 diabetes, implying thymic rearrangement abnormalities. Naive, central memory and regulatory TCRB repertoires appeared to be more alike among patients than among healthy donors. Because cDNA was sequenced instead of genomic DNA, highly expressing activated cells could be over-represented, though the groups showed no difference in activation or CD3 levels. Type 1 diabetes patients showed a moderate but significant shortening of TCRB CDR3 length in all four CD4+ subsets. Shorter templates might have been favored by PCR, but patient and control samples were amplified and corrected together, so both groups would have been affected equally by any skew.

The germline V gene (reference sequence) sets CDR1 to SEHNR and CDR2 to FQNEAQ. The CDR3 starts with the cysteine, ends with the phenylalanine, and has 13 residues. Just the 39-base CDR3 DNA is kept, in frame starting at base 1. Trimming removed 3 bases from V and 5 bases from J, leaving 10 bases between the germline ends. This clonotype was sampled from a man between 18 and 35 years old in good health. Sequencing was done on a sample of naive CD4+ T cells from blood. The cell subset or site label, as the study defines it: true naive CD4+ T cells. The chain uses TRBV7-9 and TRBJ2-5; 5 matching bases give a weak D call of TRBD2. For the CDR3, the sequence is CASSFGGRETQYF. The nucleotide sequence reads as follows: TGTGCCAGCAGCTTTGGAGGAAGGGAGACCCAGTACTTC.